This T cell receptor beta chain was identified in a study of CD8 T cells in Susac syndrome. The CDR3 has 16 residues. V was pared by 4 bases and J by 3 bases, with 16 bases between. Germline CDR1 is MNHNY and CDR2 is SVGAGI (reference sequence). With random hexamers, reverse transcription was performed on about 0.5 to 1 ug of RNA. One entry per CDR3 protein, called by TCRdb with MiXCR from the immunoSEQ multiplex PCR reads. This table has 150,000 or so distinct CDR3 sequences, around 92% appearing once. The chain links TRBV6-6 to TRBJ1-5; tentative D call: TRBD1 (5 bases). Input material: CD4+ T cells from PBMCs. The sequence was collected from a human donor in good health. The CDR3 nucleotides are TGTGCCAGCAGTTCTTGGTTAATCGGGGCCAATCAGCCCCAGCATTTT. Translated: CASSSWLIGANQPQHF.